This TCR beta chain was sequenced during a study of tumor-infiltrating lymphocytes in primary liver carcinoma. Study details: Every patient in the cohort had a primary liver carcinoma. That carcinoma was treated by surgical resection. Staging of the tumors gave T1-T3 N0M0, with widths of roughly 4 to 10 cm. Study outcomes and limitations: Compared with tumor region pairs, tumor-adjacent and tumor-blood pairs overlapped less.

This clonotype rates as medium-sized. Antigen unknown. With V trimmed by 4 bases and J by 5 bases, 7 bases remained unmatched. The germline CDR1 and CDR2 sequences are SGHAT and FQNNGV. There are 14 residues in the CDR3. With roughly 540 ng total RNA as template and a constant-region primer, TCR beta cDNA was made. Generation of the TCR beta libraries relied on three nested multiplex PCR rounds using slightly modified ARM-PCR. The first two PCR rounds used TRBV1-TRBV30 primers with a Cbeta primer, 10 cycles each. MiXCR, applied by TCRdb to the multiplex PCR reads, yields one record per CDR3 protein. This sample has 250,000 to 350,000 distinct CDR3 sequences, with 58% found just once. The researchers obtained blood RNA from unsorted whole blood and also extracted germline DNA. Treatment-naive at the time, the patients had chronic HBV infection.

Sequencing was done on a sample of peripheral blood. The chain joins TRBV11-2 to TRBJ2-7, with 8 positions matching TRBD1. This receptor was obtained from a woman aged 30 to 39 with primary liver carcinoma and hepatitis B virus infection. The DNA of the CDR3 is TGTGCCAGCAGCTCAGGACAGGGATCGGACGAGCAGTACTTC. Residues: CASSSGQGSDEQYF.